Shown below are 16 T cell receptor beta chains from a single sample sequenced in a study of T cell responses to AZD1222 COVID-19 vaccine. Generated by immunoSEQ multiplex PCR, the TCRdb table keeps only in-frame clones and is missing some. The sample shows 72,000 or so clones, 85% of them seen only once. Sequencing used peripheral blood, obtained on day 0 of AZD1222 vaccination. All receptors derive from an adult in good health.

The chain employs TRBV28 and TRBJ2-3; 7 bases are a match to TRBD2. Germline loops: CDR1 MDHEN, CDR2 SYDVKM. Trimming took 5 bases from V and 1 from J; bases not matched to a gene: 6. The CDR3 is 15 residues long. The CDR3 spells CASSGGGRGTDTQYF. DNA for the CDR3: TGTGCCAGCAGTGGAGGAGGGAGGGGCACAGATACGCAGTATTTT. Full variable domain (outside the CDR3, taken from reference TRBV28 and TRBJ2-3): DVKVTQSSRYLVKRTGEKVFLECVQDMDHENMFWYRQDPGLGLRLIYFSYDVKMKEKGDIPEGYSVSREKKERFSLILESASTNQTSMYLCASSGGGRGTDTQYFGPGTRLTVL.

V usage is TRBV18 and J usage is TRBJ2-4; D remains ambiguous. Germline assignment: CDR1 KGHSH and CDR2 LQKENI. V lost 0 bases and J lost 8, with 8 bases in between. The CDR3 sequence is 13 residues long. CDR3 sequence: CASSPPAEHIQYF. DNA of the CDR3: TGTGCCAGCTCACCACCGGCAGAGCACATTCAGTACTTC.

The V call is TRBV6-6, the J call TRBJ2-5; 8 bases line up with TRBD2. In germline, CDR1 is MNHNY, CDR2 SVGAGI (reference sequence). The CDR3 spans 22 residues. V was clipped by 5 bases and J by 5 bases; unmatched bases: 31. CDR3 bases: TGTGCCAGCAGTCGCCTCGGAATCCTGATTAGCGGGATACCTTCGCCAGTGGAGACCCAGTACTTC. It is translated as CASSRLGILISGIPSPVETQYF.

The gene calls are TRBV25-1 and TRBJ1-5, with 9 bases that match TRBD1. This CDR3 region has 16 residues. Germline V gives CDR1 MGHDK, CDR2 SYGVNS. V lost 5 bases, J lost 0 bases, and 5 bases stayed unmatched. CDR3: CASSPTTGGSNQPQHF. In nucleotides, the CDR3 is TGTGCCAGCAGTCCAACGACAGGGGGTAGCAATCAGCCCCAGCATTTT.

The rearrangement joins TRBV19 to TRBJ1-2; D uncertain. From germline, CDR1 is LNHDA and CDR2 SQIVND (reference sequence). The CDR3 runs 13 residues. Deletions cut 5 bases from V and 4 bases from J, with 11 bases between. CDR3 in DNA: TGTGCCAGTAGTTCGGGATGGGGCTATGGCTACACCTTC. Its protein is CASSSGWGYGYTF.

This clone is a singleton in its sample. This chain joins TRBV9 and TRBJ2-7, with 8 nucleotides matching TRBD1. The length of the CDR3 is 14 residues. With 1 base clipped from V and 3 bases from J, the junction kept 3 bases outside the gene matches. Germline V gives CDR1 SGDLS, CDR2 YYNGEE. The CDR3 DNA follows: TGTGCCAGCAGCGTAAGTACAGGGGGCTACGAGCAGTACTTC. It is translated as CASSVSTGGYEQYF.

This clone was picked up one time. This chain joins TRBV5-8 and TRBJ2-1; D is perhaps TRBD1 (6 bases). V gave up 4 bases and J gave up 6 bases, with 14 bases separating them. Germline V gives CDR1 SGHTS, CDR2 YDEGEE. The CDR3 runs to 14 residues. CDR3 DNA sequence: TGTGCCAGCAGCCACCACAGGGATCGCAATGAGCAGTTCTTC. Protein product: CASSHHRDRNEQFF.

This clone was counted once. V is TRBV27 and J is TRBJ2-1, with 7 bases that match TRBD2. The CDR3 is made up of 16 amino acids. The V gene's germline CDR1 is MNHEY and CDR2 SMNVEV (reference sequence). The V and J ends lost 1 base and 6 bases, in that order; junction bases with no gene match: 9. CDR3 bases: TGTGCCAGCAGTTTATTCACCTCGGCTAGCGGCAATGAGCAGTTCTTC. Translated: CASSLFTSASGNEQFF.

The chain is built from TRBV9 and TRBJ2-5; 9 bases map to TRBD1. Germline CDR1 and CDR2: SGDLS and YYNGEE. There are 15 residues in the CDR3. V shed 6 bases and J 4 bases; nucleotides not matched to a gene: 10. The CDR3 sequence: CASTSGQGVGETQYF. In nucleotides, the CDR3 is TGTGCCAGCACCTCGGGACAGGGCGTGGGAGAGACCCAGTACTTC.

J is TRBJ1-2 and V is TRBV7-9; D gene ambiguous. The CDR3 is 12 amino acids. Germline CDR1 is SEHNR and CDR2 is FQNEAQ (reference sequence). V lost 5 bases to trimming and J lost 6 bases, with 10 bases between them. This CDR3 is CASSQMADGYTF. The CDR3 coding sequence is TGTGCCAGCAGCCAAATGGCAGATGGCTACACCTTC.

This chain joins TRBV6-4 and TRBJ2-7; 9 bases are shared with TRBD1. CDR1 and CDR2 from the germline V gene are MRHNA and SNTAGT. The ends lost 6 bases at V and 1 base at J; junction bases unmatched: 4. This CDR3 spans 14 amino acids. CDR3 sequence: CASSPGTGSYEQYF. CDR3 nucleotide sequence: TGTGCCAGCAGCCCCGGGACAGGGTCCTACGAGCAGTACTTC.

The chain joins TRBV5-1 to TRBJ1-2; no firm D call. Germline V CDR1 and CDR2: SGHRS, YFSETQ. The CDR3 covers 15 residues. V gave up 4 bases and J gave up 8 bases, with 21 bases separating them. This CDR3 is CASSVDAHQSQGYTF. DNA of the CDR3: TGCGCCAGCAGCGTAGACGCCCATCAGTCCCAAGGCTACACCTTC. The full variable domain, rest sourced from reference TRBV5-1 and TRBJ1-2, is KAGVTQTPRYLIKTRGQQVTLSCSPISGHRSVSWYQQTPGQGLQFLFEYFSETQRNKGNFPGRFSGRQFSNSRSEMNVSTLELGDSALYLCASSVDAHQSQGYTFGSGTRLTVV.

V usage is TRBV3-1 (or the pseudogene TRBV3-2) and J usage is TRBJ2-1, with TRBD2 identical over 16 bases. The CDR3 has 13 residues. From germline, CDR1 is LGHDT and CDR2 YNNKEL (reference sequence). J lost 12 bases, V lost 7 bases, and 3 bases had no gene match. The CDR3 loop is CASTGLAGGVQFF. CDR3 nucleotide sequence: TGTGCCAGCACGGGACTAGCGGGAGGGGTGCAGTTCTTC.

The chain joins TRBV5-1 to TRBJ1-2; no definite D call. CDR1 is SGHRS, CDR2 YFSETQ, per germline. V was shortened by 5 bases and J by 7 bases, with 24 bases between the two germline ends. The CDR3 length is 16 residues. Here the CDR3 reads CASRKTFDLAGAGYTF. The CDR3 nucleotides read TGCGCCAGCAGAAAAACATTCGATCTCGCAGGAGCTGGCTACACCTTC. The complete variable domain, with remaining parts taken from reference TRBV5-1 and TRBJ1-2, reads KAGVTQTPRYLIKTRGQQVTLSCSPISGHRSVSWYQQTPGQGLQFLFEYFSETQRNKGNFPGRFSGRQFSNSRSEMNVSTLELGDSALYLCASRKTFDLAGAGYTFGSGTRLTVV.

The V gene is TRBV6-5, the J gene TRBJ2-5, with TRBD2 identical over 9 bases. Losses at the gene ends were 6 bases for V and 1 base for J; bases not matched to a gene: 6. Germline loops: CDR1 MNHEY, CDR2 SVGAGI. The length of the CDR3 is 15 residues. This chain's CDR3 is CASSPELAGQETQYF. The CDR3 nucleotides are TGTGCCAGCAGCCCAGAACTAGCGGGCCAAGAGACCCAGTACTTC.

V usage is TRBV19 and J usage is TRBJ1-5; D is possibly TRBD1 (5 bases). Trimming stripped 5 bases from V and 0 bases from J, with 11 bases between. The germline CDR1 and CDR2 sequences are LNHDA and SQIVND (reference sequence). The CDR3 has 15 residues. CDR3 region: CASSGDYYSNQPQHF. Here the CDR3 DNA reads TGTGCCAGTAGTGGGGACTACTATAGCAATCAGCCCCAGCATTTT.